A selection of T cell receptor beta chains follows, all from one sample in a study of OX40 agonist ivuxolimab in advanced cancers. The data were produced by immunoSEQ multiplex PCR, yet TCRdb's version contains in-frame clones alone and is incomplete. The sample has 65,000 to 85,000 clones; about 92% are singletons. Sequenced here: CD4+ or CD8+ T cells sorted from blood, sampled in a trial of the OX40 agonist ivuxolimab. Receptors originate from an adult with an advanced solid tumor such as melanoma, head and neck, liver or kidney cancer. The CDR3 runs from the conserved cysteine through the conserved F or W. Fields, in order: D gene, V gene, J gene, clone size, CDR3 protein, CDR3 DNA. The D gene is left open where the match is weak. Size tells how often a clone was seen (once, few, many) or the class of an expanded clone, and some rows leave it out.

>NA|TRBV2|TRBJ1-1|NA
CASSEAWDIEAFF
TGTGCCAGCAGTGAGGCCTGGGACATTGAAGCTTTCTTT
>TRBD2|TRBV6-5|TRBJ2-1|NA
CASTRSGGTDNEQFF
TGTGCCAGCACCCGTAGCGGGGGGACCGACAATGAGCAGTTCTTC
>TRBD1|TRBV5-1|TRBJ1-1|NA
CASSLRGGITEAFF
TGCGCCAGCAGCTTGCGAGGGGGCATTACTGAAGCTTTCTTT
>TRBD1|TRBV5-1|TRBJ1-2|NA
CASSLGQGVIGYGYTF
TGCGCCAGCAGCTTGGGACAGGGGGTAATCGGGTATGGCTACACCTTC
>NA|TRBV19|TRBJ1-2|once
CASRDFNSNYGYTF
TGTGCCAGTCGTGACTTTAACTCTAACTATGGCTACACCTTC
>NA|TRBV29-1|TRBJ1-2|NA
CSVATAGGYGYTF
TGCAGCGTGGCGACTGCGGGGGGCTATGGCTACACCTTC
>TRBD1|TRBV7-9|TRBJ1-2|NA
CASSLAHDRVYGYTF
TGTGCCAGCAGCTTAGCTCACGACAGGGTATATGGCTACACCTTC
>NA|TRBV4-3|TRBJ2-1|NA
CASSQDTLAMGSTEQFF
TGCGCCAGCAGCCAAGATACGCTAGCAATGGGCTCAACTGAGCAGTTCTTC
>NA|TRBV21-1|TRBJ2-3|NA
CASSKPAAGRADTQYF
TGTGCCAGCAGCAAACCGGCGGCAGGGAGGGCAGATACGCAGTATTTT
>NA|TRBV5-6|TRBJ2-7|NA
CASSLEGTLSYEQYF
TGTGCCAGCAGCTTGGAGGGGACACTCTCCTACGAGCAGTACTTC
>NA|TRBV27|TRBJ1-1|NA
CASRLTEGPEAFF
TGTGCCAGCCGTCTGACAGAAGGCCCTGAAGCTTTCTTT
>NA|TRBV27|TRBJ1-1|NA
CASSLRGNTEAFF
TGTGCCAGCAGTTTACGGGGAAACACTGAAGCTTTCTTT
>NA|TRBV9|TRBJ1-3|NA
CASSRGDLPSGNTIYF
TGTGCCAGCAGCCGCGGGGACTTACCCTCTGGAAACACCATATATTTT
>TRBD2|TRBV6-6|TRBJ2-3|once
CASSTPLGGGTDTQYF
TGTGCCAGCAGCACCCCCCTTGGGGGAGGGACAGATACGCAGTATTTT
>NA|TRBV5-4|TRBJ1-4|NA
CASSLTGWATNEKLFF
TGTGCCAGCAGCTTGACAGGCTGGGCAACTAATGAAAAACTGTTTTTT
>TRBD1|TRBV4-2|TRBJ1-5|NA
CASSQDSYRGYSNQPQHF
TGTGCCAGCAGCCAAGATTCCTACAGGGGGTATAGCAATCAGCCCCAGCATTTT
>TRBD1|TRBV2|TRBJ1-5|few
CASSVSWDRSVEPQHF
TGTGCCAGCAGTGTGTCGTGGGACAGATCCGTAGAGCCCCAGCATTTT
>NA|TRBV30|TRBJ1-4|NA
CAWMVNEKLFF
TGTGCCTGGATGGTAAATGAAAAACTGTTTTTT
>NA|TRBV4-1|TRBJ1-5|NA
CASSQVTGKSNQPQHF
TGCGCCAGCAGCCAAGTTACAGGGAAAAGCAATCAGCCCCAGCATTTT
>TRBD1|TRBV4-3|TRBJ1-6|NA
CASSQGVRGQFSPGNSPLHF
TGCGCCAGCAGCCAAGGGGTTAGGGGACAGTTCTCTCCGGGTAATTCACCCCTCCACTTT
>NA|TRBV27|TRBJ1-5|once
CASSYGPTNQPQHF
TGTGCCAGCAGTTACGGACCCACAAATCAGCCCCAGCATTTT